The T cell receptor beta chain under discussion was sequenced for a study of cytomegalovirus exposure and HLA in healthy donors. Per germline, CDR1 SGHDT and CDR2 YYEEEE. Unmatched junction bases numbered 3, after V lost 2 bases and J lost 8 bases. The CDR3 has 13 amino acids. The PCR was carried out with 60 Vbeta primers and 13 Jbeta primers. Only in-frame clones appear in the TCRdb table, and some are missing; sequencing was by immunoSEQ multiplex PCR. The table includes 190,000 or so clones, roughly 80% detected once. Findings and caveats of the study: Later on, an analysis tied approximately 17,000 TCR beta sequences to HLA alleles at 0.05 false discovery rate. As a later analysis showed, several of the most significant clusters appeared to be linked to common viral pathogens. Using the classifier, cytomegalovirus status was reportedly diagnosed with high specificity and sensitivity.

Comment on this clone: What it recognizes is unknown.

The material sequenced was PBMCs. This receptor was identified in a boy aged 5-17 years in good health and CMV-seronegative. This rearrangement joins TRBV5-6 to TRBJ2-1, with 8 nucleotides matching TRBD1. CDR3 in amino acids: CASSFGTGHEQFF. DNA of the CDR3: TGTGCCAGCAGCTTCGGGACAGGCCATGAGCAGTTCTTC.